This TCR beta chain was captured by sequencing in a study of cytomegalovirus exposure and HLA in healthy donors. On the study more broadly: Early released data comprised 75 million to 100 million unique TCRs from HLA-typed donors. Of all 400 or so donors who were genotyped, 75% to 85% belonged to the Caucasian-associated ancestry cluster. Broader study findings: TCR beta sequences numbering fewer than 20,000 were associated with HLA alleles at 0.05 false discovery rate in a later analysis. Across donors, most TCRs were seen rarely, yet some public ones were widespread.

The CDR3 is 15 residues long. Germline assignment: CDR1 MDHEN and CDR2 SYDVKM. Trimming cost V 5 bases and J 5 bases, with 18 bases left between them. Researchers ran the PCR with 60 Vbeta and 13 Jbeta primers. Clones were sequenced by immunoSEQ multiplex PCR, and TCRdb holds only the in-frame ones, with some missing. The sample lists 150,000 to 200,000 clones, over 75% occurring once. This clone was seen just once. Its target is not known. The specimen sequenced was PBMCs. This clonotype was obtained from a female donor in good health and CMV-seronegative. The chain uses TRBV28 and TRBJ1-1, with a weak D call TRBD1 (5 bases). The CDR3 nucleotides are TGTGCCAGCAGTCCCCTGGGTGGGGAGGGGACTGAAGCTTTCTTT. Its translation is CASSPLGGEGTEAFF.